One and the same sample provided the 17 T cell receptor beta chains below, sequenced in a study of Graves' ophthalmopathy and Graves' hyperthyroidism. Amplification of the TCR beta CDR3 regions used RNA transcripts (as template). HTBI primers primed a first-round RT-PCR, and a second-round multiplex PCR followed. TCRdb analysed the multiplex PCR reads with MiXCR anew, one entry per CDR3 protein. The table lists some 370,000 distinct CDR3 sequences, about a sixth of them singletons. Specimen: peripheral blood. These receptors all stem from an adult woman with stable Graves' hyperthyroidism.

This clonotype was recorded many times. The chain carries TRBV2 and TRBJ1-1, with D tentatively TRBD1 (6 bases). The CDR3 is made up of 15 amino acids. Trimming left V 5 bases short and J 6 bases short, with 19 bases between. Germline loops: CDR1 SNHLY, CDR2 FYNNEI. CDR3 nucleotide sequence: TGTGCCAGCAGTCAACAGGGTTGGGGACTCGCTGAAGCTTTCTTT. Translating it yields CASSQQGWGLAEAFF.

This clonotype was recorded at least ten times. The chain employs TRBV7-2 and TRBJ1-1, with 7 positions matching TRBD1. Germline CDR1 SGHTA, CDR2 FQGNSA. The CDR3 extends over 13 amino acids. With V trimmed by 5 bases and J by 3 bases, 3 bases remained unmatched. CDR3 loop: CASSPQGDTEAFF. The CDR3 nucleotides are TGTGCCAGCAGCCCTCAGGGGGACACTGAAGCTTTCTTT. The full variable domain, rest sourced from reference TRBV7-2 and TRBJ1-1, is GAGVSQSPSNKVTEKGKDVELRCDPISGHTALYWYRQSLGQGLEFLIYFQGNSAPDKSGLPSDRFSAERTGGSVSTLTIQRTQQEDSAVYLCASSPQGDTEAFFGQGTRLTVV.

This clonotype was seen repeatedly, ten times or more. The gene calls are TRBV4-1 and TRBJ2-5, with TRBD2 as a possible D gene (6 bases). The germline gives CDR1 MGHRA, CDR2 YSYEKL. V dropped 0 bases and J dropped 2 bases, with 19 bases sitting between them. The CDR3 is 18 amino acids. CDR3 sequence (DNA): TGCGCCAGCAGCCAAGAACTAGCAGGCTCGATGAAACAAGAGACCCAGTACTTC. Its protein is CASSQELAGSMKQETQYF.

The V call is TRBV28, the J call TRBJ2-7, with no clear D. Trimming pared 7 bases from V and 6 bases from J, leaving 13 bases between. The CDR3 consists of 12 residues. Germline CDR1 is MDHEN and CDR2 is SYDVKM. This chain's CDR3 is CASKGLVFEQYF. As DNA, the CDR3 is TGTGCCAGCAAAGGGTTGGTCTTCGAGCAGTACTTC.

This clonotype has a handful of counts. The genes are TRBV5-1 and TRBJ2-7; D not resolved. In germline, CDR1 is SGHRS, CDR2 YFSETQ. This CDR3 spans 11 amino acids. Trimming removed 6 bases at V and 7 bases at J, with 11 bases between. CDR3 sequence (DNA): TGCGCCAGCATCGCCGGTAGGGAGCAGTACTTC. As protein: CASIAGREQYF.

This clonotype showed up many times. The J gene is TRBJ1-5, the V gene TRBV10-3, with a weak D call TRBD1 (6 bases). V lost 3 bases, J lost 3 bases, and 9 bases lay in between. Germline V lookup: CDR1 ENHRY, CDR2 SYGVKD. CDR3 length: 14 amino acids. The CDR3: CAISERQDNQPQHF. CDR3 nucleotides: TGTGCCATCAGTGAAAGACAGGACAATCAGCCCCAGCATTTT.

This clonotype was counted a few times. This chain links TRBV11-2 with TRBJ2-7; no clear D gene. The V gene lost 0 bases and the J gene lost 1 base, with 7 bases spanning the gap. CDR1 and CDR2 from the germline V gene are SGHAT and FQNNGV. The CDR3 runs 14 residues. CDR3 DNA: TGTGCCAGCAGCTTAGAGGTCAGATCCTACGAGCAGTACTTC. It specifies CASSLEVRSYEQYF.

This clonotype has at least ten counts. This rearrangement joins TRBV5-1 to TRBJ1-1; D is unclear. There are 13 residues in the CDR3. Germline loops: CDR1 SGHRS, CDR2 YFSETQ. The V end was cut by 5 bases, the J end by 2 bases, with 10 bases between. Here the CDR3 DNA reads TGCGCCAGCAGGCCGGAGGTAAACACTGAAGCTTTCTTT. As protein: CASRPEVNTEAFF.

This clonotype was seen at least ten times. The genes are TRBV28 and TRBJ1-1, with a weak D call TRBD1 (6 bases). V lost 0 bases, J lost 0 bases, and 14 bases lay in between. Germline CDR1 and CDR2: MDHEN and SYDVKM. CDR3 size: 17 residues. As DNA, the CDR3 is TGTGCCAGCAGTTTATGGGAATTGGACAGTATGAACACTGAAGCTTTCTTT. Its translation is CASSLWELDSMNTEAFF.

This clonotype appeared many times. The chain combines TRBV29-1 with TRBJ2-7; perhaps D is TRBD1 or TRBD2 (6 bases each). V was trimmed by 1 base and J by 4 bases, leaving 17 bases between them. Germline lookup yields CDR1 SQVTM and CDR2 ANQGSEA. The CDR3 totals 15 residues. CDR3 region: CSVEAGARPLYEQYF. The DNA of the CDR3 is TGCAGCGTTGAAGCGGGGGCTCGGCCCCTATACGAGCAGTACTTC.

This clonotype has at least ten counts. The chain combines TRBV6-1 with TRBJ1-5; 7 bases fit TRBD1. The germline gives CDR1 MNHNS, CDR2 SASEGT. This CDR3 is 15 amino acids long. Trimming at V came to 4 bases and at J to 0 bases, leaving 3 bases not matched to a gene. The chain's CDR3 is CASSAGDSSNQPQHF. The DNA for the CDR3 is TGTGCCAGCAGTGCAGGGGACAGTAGCAATCAGCCCCAGCATTTT.

This clonotype showed up just a few times. A much larger clone sits a single nucleotide away, making a read error possible. The genes are TRBV4-1 and TRBJ2-4; perhaps TRBD2 as D (7 bases). This CDR3 region has 16 residues. Germline CDR1 and CDR2: MGHRA and YSYEKL. CDR3 sequence: CASSQVAGDTKNIKYF. The CDR3 DNA sequence: TGCGCCAGCAGCCAAGTGGCGGGGGACACCAAAAACATTAAGTACTTC.

This chain joins TRBV11-2 and TRBJ1-1; D is undetermined. The CDR3 covers 14 residues. The V end lost 5 bases, the J end lost 3 bases, and 13 bases lay between the germline ends. Germline V CDR1 and CDR2: SGHAT, FQNNGV. The CDR3, as DNA: TGTGCCAGCAGCCGGGTCAGGAGGTACACTGAAGCTTTCTTT. Protein sequence: CASSRVRRYTEAFF.

The chain carries TRBV29-1 and TRBJ2-1, with 7 bases lining up with TRBD2. The V segment lost 3 bases and the J segment 10 bases; nucleotides outside the gene matches: 15. In germline, CDR1 is SQVTM, CDR2 ANQGSEA. The CDR3 is 15 amino acids. The CDR3 nucleotides read TGCAGCGTTGAGCCGGCTAGCGGCCCCTCAATGGAGCAGTTCTTC. Its translation is CSVEPASGPSMEQFF.

This clonotype was seen at least ten times. This chain connects TRBV12-3 or TRBV12-4 to TRBJ2-4; D is uncertain. The length of the CDR3 is 16 residues. Trimming left V 1 base short and J 0 bases short, with 10 bases between. The CDR3 spells CASSLGGGLAKNIQYF. DNA of the CDR3: TGTGCCAGCAGTTTAGGCGGCGGATTAGCCAAAAACATTCAGTACTTC.

The chain couples TRBV24-1 to TRBJ2-5; 12 bases align to TRBD1. CDR1 is KGHDR, CDR2 SFDVKD, per germline. The length of the CDR3 is 16 residues. The ends lost 4 bases at V and 5 bases at J; junction bases unmatched: 7. CDR3 DNA sequence: TGTGCCACCAGTGACACCGGGACAGGGGGCCGGGAGACCCAGTACTTC. Amino acid sequence: CATSDTGTGGRETQYF.

This chain uses TRBV24-1 with TRBJ1-2, with a weak D call TRBD1 (6 bases). Between the trimmed V and J ends, which lost 10 bases and 5 bases, there was a span of 16 bases. The CDR3 consists of 13 residues. The V gene's germline CDR1 is KGHDR and CDR2 SFDVKD. The CDR3 is CATSKDSRYGYTF. The CDR3 region has the DNA TGTGCCACTTCTAAGGACAGCCGTTATGGCTACACCTTC.